What follows are 5 T cell receptor beta chains derived from one specimen sequenced in a study of glioma-infiltrating T cells after dendritic cell vaccination. Described time point: after dendritic cell vaccination, including at tumor progression/relapse. The protocol was immunoSEQ multiplex PCR, while the TCRdb copy is restricted to in-frame clones and leaves out a portion. The data show approximately 60,000 clones, with approximately 86% seen just once and 11% held by the top ten. Here the sequenced sample was blood, taken after dendritic cell vaccination. The origin of the receptors is a human donor with glioblastoma.

This chain links TRBV6-5 with TRBJ2-5; D not resolved. V was clipped by 0 bases and J by 2 bases, with 10 bases between them. Germline V gene data show CDR1 as MNHEY and CDR2 as SVGAGI. CDR3 size: 15 residues. The CDR3 is CASSYSATIQETQYF. As DNA, the CDR3 is TGTGCCAGCAGTTACTCGGCTACTATACAAGAGACCCAGTACTTC.

This clone was detected only once. The gene calls are TRBV6-5 and TRBJ1-1; 8 nucleotides align to TRBD1. CDR1 MNHEY and CDR2 SVGAGI come from the germline V gene. V shed 3 bases, J shed 2 bases, and the junction held 8 bases outside the gene matches. The CDR3 is 16 residues long. CDR3 bases: TGTGCCAGCAGTTATGCAGGACAGGGTGGTAACACTGAAGCTTTCTTT. Encoded protein: CASSYAGQGGNTEAFF.

The sample holds a few counts of this clone. The rearrangement joins TRBV19 to TRBJ1-5; TRBD1 is a possible D gene (6 bases). The CDR3 sequence is 13 residues long. Germline lookup yields CDR1 LNHDA and CDR2 SQIVND (reference sequence). V was shortened by 8 bases and J by 4 bases, with 12 bases between the two germline ends. The CDR3: CASRGGRNQPQHF. The CDR3, as DNA: TGTGCCAGTCGCGGGGGCAGGAATCAGCCCCAGCATTTT. Full variable domain (outside the CDR3, taken from reference TRBV19 and TRBJ1-5): DGGITQSPKYLFRKEGQNVTLSCEQNLNHDAMYWYRQDPGQGLRLIYYSQIVNDFQKGDIAEGYSVSREKKESFPLTVTSAQKNPTAFYLCASRGGRNQPQHFGDGTRLSIL.

V usage is TRBV30 and J usage is TRBJ2-5; TRBD1 might be the D (5 bases). V dropped 1 base and J dropped 4 bases, with 13 bases sitting between them. The CDR3 has 14 amino acids. Germline CDR1 GTSNPN, CDR2 SVGIG (reference sequence). The CDR3 sequence: CAWSEKGRGETQYF. CDR3 DNA: TGTGCCTGGAGTGAGAAGGGGCGCGGAGAGACCCAGTACTTC.

V usage is TRBV15 and J usage is TRBJ2-1; TRBD2 agrees at 13 bases. CDR3 length equals 16 residues. Losses at the gene ends were 6 bases for V and 4 bases for J; bases not matched to a gene: 6. Germline values: CDR1 LNHNV, CDR2 YYDKDF (reference sequence). The CDR3 region is CATRKVLAGGYNEQFF. As DNA, the CDR3 is TGTGCCACCAGAAAGGTACTAGCGGGAGGGTACAATGAGCAGTTCTTC. The whole variable domain, remainder taken from reference TRBV15 and TRBJ2-1, is DAMVIQNPRYQVTQFGKPVTLSCSQTLNHNVMYWYQQKSSQAPKLLFHYYDKDFNNEADTPDNFQSRRPNTSFCFLDIRSPGLGDTAMYLCATRKVLAGGYNEQFFGPGTRLTVL.